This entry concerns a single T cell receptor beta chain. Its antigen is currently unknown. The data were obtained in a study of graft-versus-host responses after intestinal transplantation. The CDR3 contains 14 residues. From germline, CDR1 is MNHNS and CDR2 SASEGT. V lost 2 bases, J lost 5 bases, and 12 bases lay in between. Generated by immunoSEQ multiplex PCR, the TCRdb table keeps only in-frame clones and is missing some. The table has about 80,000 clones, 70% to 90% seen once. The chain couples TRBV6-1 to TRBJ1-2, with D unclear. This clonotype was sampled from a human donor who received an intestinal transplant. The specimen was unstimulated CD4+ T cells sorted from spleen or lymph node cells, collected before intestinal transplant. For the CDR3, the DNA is TGTGCCAGCAGTGAACTTGAGGTCGGTTATGGCTACACCTTC. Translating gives CASSELEVGYGYTF.